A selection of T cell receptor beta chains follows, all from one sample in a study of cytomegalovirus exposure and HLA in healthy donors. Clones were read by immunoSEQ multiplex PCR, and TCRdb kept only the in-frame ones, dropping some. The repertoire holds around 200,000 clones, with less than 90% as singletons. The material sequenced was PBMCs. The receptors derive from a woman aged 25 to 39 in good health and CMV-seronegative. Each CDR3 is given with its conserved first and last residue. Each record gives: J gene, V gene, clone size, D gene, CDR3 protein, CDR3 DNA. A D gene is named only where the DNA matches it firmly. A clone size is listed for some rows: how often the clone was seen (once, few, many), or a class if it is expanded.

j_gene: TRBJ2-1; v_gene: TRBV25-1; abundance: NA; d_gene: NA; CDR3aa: CASRPWDSNEQFF; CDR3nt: TGTGCCAGCAGGCCGTGGGACTCCAATGAGCAGTTCTTC
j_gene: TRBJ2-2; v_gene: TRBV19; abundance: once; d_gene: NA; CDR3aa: CASSIRGGGTGELFF; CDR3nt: TGTGCCAGTAGTATAAGGGGGGGCGGTACCGGGGAGCTGTTTTTT
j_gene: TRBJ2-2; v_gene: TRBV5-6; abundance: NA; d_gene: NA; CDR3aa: CASSFGGSANTGELFF; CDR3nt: TGTGCCAGCAGCTTCGGAGGCAGCGCGAACACCGGGGAGCTGTTTTTT
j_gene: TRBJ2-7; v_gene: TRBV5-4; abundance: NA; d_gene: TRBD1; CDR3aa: CASSSPGQGGYEQYF; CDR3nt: TGTGCCAGCAGCTCACCGGGACAGGGGGGATACGAGCAGTACTTC
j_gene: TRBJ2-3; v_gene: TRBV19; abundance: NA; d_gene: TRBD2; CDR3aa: CASSIVAGASTDTQYF; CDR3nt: TGTGCCAGTAGTATTGTAGCGGGGGCCAGCACAGATACGCAGTATTTT
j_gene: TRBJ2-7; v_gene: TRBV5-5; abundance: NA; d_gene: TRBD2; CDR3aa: CASSLGLAGGYEQYF; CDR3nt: TGTGCCAGCAGCTTGGGACTAGCGGGGGGCTACGAGCAGTACTTC
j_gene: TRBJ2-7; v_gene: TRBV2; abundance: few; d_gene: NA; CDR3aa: CASMPTLSYEQYF; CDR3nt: TGTGCCAGCATGCCGACACTCTCTTACGAGCAGTACTTC
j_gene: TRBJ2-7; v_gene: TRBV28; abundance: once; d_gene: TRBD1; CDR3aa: CASSLSVGTSDRRRNEQYF; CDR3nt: TGTGCCAGCAGTTTAAGCGTAGGGACCTCGGACAGGCGGAGGAACGAGCAGTACTTC
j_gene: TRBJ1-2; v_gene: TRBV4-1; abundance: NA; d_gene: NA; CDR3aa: CASSPQIRDPSYGYTF; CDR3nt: TGCGCCAGCAGCCCCCAAATCAGGGATCCCAGCTATGGCTACACCTTC
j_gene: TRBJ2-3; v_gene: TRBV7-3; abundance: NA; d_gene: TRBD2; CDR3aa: CASSLTSGDTDTQYF; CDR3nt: TGTGCCAGCAGCCTCACTAGCGGGGACACAGATACGCAGTATTTT
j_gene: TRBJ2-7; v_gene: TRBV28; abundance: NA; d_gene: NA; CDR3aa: CASSLTTEQYF; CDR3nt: TGTGCCAGCAGTTTAACGACAGAGCAGTACTTC
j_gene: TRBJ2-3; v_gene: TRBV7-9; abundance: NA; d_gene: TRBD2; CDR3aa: CASSLPGGSDTQYF; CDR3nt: TGTGCCAGCAGCTTACCGGGAGGATCAGATACGCAGTATTTT
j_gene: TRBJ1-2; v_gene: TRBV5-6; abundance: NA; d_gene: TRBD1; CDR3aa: CASSPRDRGRGYTF; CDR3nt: TGTGCCAGCAGCCCCCGGGACAGGGGTCGCGGCTACACCTTC
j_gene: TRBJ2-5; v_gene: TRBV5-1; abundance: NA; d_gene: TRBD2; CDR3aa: CASSLGETSGQETQYF; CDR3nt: TGCGCCAGCAGCTTAGGAGAGACTAGCGGGCAAGAGACCCAGTACTTC
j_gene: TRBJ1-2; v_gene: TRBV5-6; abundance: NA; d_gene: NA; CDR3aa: CASSLDRNIYGYTF; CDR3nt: TGTGCCAGCAGCTTGGACAGGAATATTTATGGCTACACCTTC
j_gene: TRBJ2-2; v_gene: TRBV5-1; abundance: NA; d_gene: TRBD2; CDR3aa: CASSLGTSVNTGELFF; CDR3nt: TGCGCCAGCAGCTTGGGGACTAGCGTAAACACCGGGGAGCTGTTTTTT
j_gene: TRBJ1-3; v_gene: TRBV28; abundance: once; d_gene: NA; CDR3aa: CASSLAFFTGGNTIYF; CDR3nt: TGTGCCAGCAGTTTAGCTTTTTTTACAGGAGGAAACACCATATATTTT
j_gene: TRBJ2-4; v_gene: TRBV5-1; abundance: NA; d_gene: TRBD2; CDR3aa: CASSRAGAVSKNIQYF; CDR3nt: TGCGCCAGCAGCAGAGCGGGAGCAGTGTCCAAAAACATTCAGTACTTC
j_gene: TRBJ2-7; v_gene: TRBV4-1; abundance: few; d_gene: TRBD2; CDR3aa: CASSQGQGLAGGREQYF; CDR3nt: TGCGCCAGCAGCCAGGGACAGGGACTAGCGGGAGGGCGCGAGCAGTACTTC
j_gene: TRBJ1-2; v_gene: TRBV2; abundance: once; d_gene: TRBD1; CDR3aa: CASIGTGTGYTF; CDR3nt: TGTGCCAGCATCGGGACAGGGACGGGCTACACCTTC
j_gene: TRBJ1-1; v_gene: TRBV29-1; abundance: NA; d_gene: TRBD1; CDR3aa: CSVRQGASDTEAFF; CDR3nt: TGCAGCGTTCGACAGGGGGCTTCGGACACTGAAGCTTTCTTT
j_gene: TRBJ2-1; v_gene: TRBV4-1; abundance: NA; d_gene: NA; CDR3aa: CASSQDHRNEQFF; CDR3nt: TGCGCCAGCAGCCAAGATCATCGGAATGAGCAGTTCTTC
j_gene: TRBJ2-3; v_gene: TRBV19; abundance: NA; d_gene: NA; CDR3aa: CASSRGTSTDTQYF; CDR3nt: TGTGCCAGTAGCCGGGGGACTAGCACAGATACGCAGTATTTT
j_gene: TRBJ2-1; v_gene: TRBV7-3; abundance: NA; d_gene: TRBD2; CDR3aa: CASSPGGPSYNEQFF; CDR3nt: TGTGCCAGCAGCCCGGGGGGGCCAAGCTACAATGAGCAGTTCTTC
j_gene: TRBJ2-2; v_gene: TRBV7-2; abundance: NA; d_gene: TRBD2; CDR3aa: CASSLRIAGGREELFF; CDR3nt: TGTGCCAGCAGCTTACGAATAGCGGGGGGGCGAGAGGAGCTGTTTTTT
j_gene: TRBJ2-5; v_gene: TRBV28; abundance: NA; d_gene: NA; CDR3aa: CASSPSRRVKETQYF; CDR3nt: TGTGCCAGCAGCCCTAGCAGGAGGGTCAAAGAGACCCAGTACTTC
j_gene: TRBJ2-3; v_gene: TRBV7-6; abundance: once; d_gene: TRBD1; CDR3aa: CASSLGQGYWFGTDTQYF; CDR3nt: TGTGCCAGCAGCTTAGGACAGGGATATTGGTTTGGCACAGATACGCAGTATTTT
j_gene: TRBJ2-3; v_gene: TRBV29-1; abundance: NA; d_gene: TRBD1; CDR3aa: CSVDQLGQGIADTQYF; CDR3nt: TGCAGCGTCGACCAACTGGGACAGGGAATTGCAGATACGCAGTATTTT
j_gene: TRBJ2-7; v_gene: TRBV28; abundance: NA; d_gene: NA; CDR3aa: CASSGGGLNF; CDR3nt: TGTGCCAGCAGTGGGGGGGGCCTCAACTTC
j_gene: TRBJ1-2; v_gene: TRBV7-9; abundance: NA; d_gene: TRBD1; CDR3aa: CASSSGGFDGYTF; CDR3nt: TGTGCCAGCAGCTCAGGGGGCTTCGATGGCTACACCTTC
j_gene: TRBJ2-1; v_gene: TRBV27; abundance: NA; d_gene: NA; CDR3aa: CASSPRLAHPPSNEQFF; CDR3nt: TGTGCCAGCAGTCCCCGGCTAGCCCACCCCCCATCCAATGAGCAGTTCTTC
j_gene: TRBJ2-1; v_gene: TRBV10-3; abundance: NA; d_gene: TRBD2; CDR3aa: CAISESPAGGSGEQFF; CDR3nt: TGTGCCATCAGTGAGTCTCCAGCGGGGGGGTCGGGCGAGCAGTTCTTC
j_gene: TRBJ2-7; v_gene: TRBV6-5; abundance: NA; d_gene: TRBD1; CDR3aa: CASSPMTGYSEQYF; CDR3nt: TGTGCCAGCAGCCCCATGACAGGGTATAGCGAGCAGTACTTC
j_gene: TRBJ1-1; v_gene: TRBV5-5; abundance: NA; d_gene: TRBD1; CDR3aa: CASSKFLTGAGTEAFF; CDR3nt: TGTGCCAGCAGCAAATTCTTAACAGGGGCGGGCACTGAAGCTTTCTTT
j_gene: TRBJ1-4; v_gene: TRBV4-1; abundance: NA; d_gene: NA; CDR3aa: CASSLSKGGLAEKLFF; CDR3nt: TGCGCCAGCAGCCTCTCCAAAGGGGGATTGGCTGAAAAACTGTTTTTT
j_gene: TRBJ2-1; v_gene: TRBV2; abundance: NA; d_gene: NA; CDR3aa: CASRGDLSEQFF; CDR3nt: TGTGCCAGCAGGGGGGACTTGAGTGAGCAGTTCTTC
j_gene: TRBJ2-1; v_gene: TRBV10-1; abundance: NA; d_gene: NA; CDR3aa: CASSESNRNYNEQFF; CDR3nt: TGCGCCAGCAGTGAGTCTAACAGGAACTACAATGAGCAGTTCTTC
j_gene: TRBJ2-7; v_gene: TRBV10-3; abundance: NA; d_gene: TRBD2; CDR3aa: CAIREGLADTYEQYF; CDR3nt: TGTGCCATCAGAGAAGGACTAGCGGATACCTACGAGCAGTACTTC
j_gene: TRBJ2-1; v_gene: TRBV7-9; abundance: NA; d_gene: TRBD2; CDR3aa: CASSLARIAGDPYNEQFF; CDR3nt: TGTGCCAGCAGCTTAGCGCGGATAGCGGGGGACCCTTACAATGAGCAGTTCTTC
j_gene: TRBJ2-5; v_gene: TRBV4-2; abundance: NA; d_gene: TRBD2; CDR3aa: CASSQDNRGGLLRKETQYF; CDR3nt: TGTGCCAGCAGCCAAGATAACCGGGGGGGCCTCTTGCGAAAAGAGACCCAGTACTTC
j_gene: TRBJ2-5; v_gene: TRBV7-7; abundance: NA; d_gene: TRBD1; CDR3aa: CASSLAPGQGWETQYF; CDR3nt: TGTGCTAGCAGCTTAGCGCCGGGACAGGGCTGGGAGACCCAGTACTTC
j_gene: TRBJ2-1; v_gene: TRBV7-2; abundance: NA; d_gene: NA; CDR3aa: CASSSNSRSSYNEQFF; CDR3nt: TGTGCCAGCAGCTCTAACTCGAGGAGCTCCTACAATGAGCAGTTCTTC
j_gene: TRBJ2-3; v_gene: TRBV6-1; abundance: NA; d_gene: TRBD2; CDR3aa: CASSGLAGASDTQYF; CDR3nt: TGTGCCAGCAGTGGACTAGCGGGAGCCTCAGATACGCAGTATTTT
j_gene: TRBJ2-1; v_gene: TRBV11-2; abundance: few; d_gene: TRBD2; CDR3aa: CASSGGLVPWEQFF; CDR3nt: TGTGCCAGCAGCGGGGGACTAGTCCCCTGGGAGCAGTTCTTC
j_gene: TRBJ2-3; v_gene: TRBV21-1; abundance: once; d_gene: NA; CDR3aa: CASSKSRDFWYF; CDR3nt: TGTGCCAGCAGCAAATCCCGGGACTTCTGGTATTTT
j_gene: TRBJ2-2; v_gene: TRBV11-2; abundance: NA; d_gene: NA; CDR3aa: CASSLSGFLNTGELFF; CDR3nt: TGTGCCAGCAGCTTATCCGGGTTTTTGAACACCGGGGAGCTGTTTTTT
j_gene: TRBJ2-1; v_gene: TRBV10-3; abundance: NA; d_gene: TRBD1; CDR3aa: CAISEQIPGQALSNEQFF; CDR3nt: TGTGCCATCAGTGAACAAATTCCGGGACAGGCCTTAAGCAATGAGCAGTTCTTC
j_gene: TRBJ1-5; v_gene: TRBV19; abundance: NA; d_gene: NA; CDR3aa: CANLWGGQPQHF; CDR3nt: TGTGCCAACTTATGGGGAGGTCAGCCCCAGCATTTT
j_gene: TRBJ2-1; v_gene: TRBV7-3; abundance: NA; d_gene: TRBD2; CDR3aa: CASSTMGTSGMGGQFF; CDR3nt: TGTGCCAGCAGCACAATGGGGACTAGCGGGATGGGGGGGCAGTTCTTC
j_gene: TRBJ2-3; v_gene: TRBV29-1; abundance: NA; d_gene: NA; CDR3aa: CSAGGSTDTQYF; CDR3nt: TGCAGCGCAGGGGGGAGCACAGATACGCAGTATTTT
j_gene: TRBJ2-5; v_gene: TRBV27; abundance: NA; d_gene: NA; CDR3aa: CASSLSSGWAQETQYF; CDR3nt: TGTGCCAGCAGTTTATCGTCGGGGTGGGCTCAAGAGACCCAGTACTTC
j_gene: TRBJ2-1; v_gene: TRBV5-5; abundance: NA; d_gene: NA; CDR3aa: CASSLPGGFTEQFF; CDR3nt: TGTGCCAGCAGCTTGCCCGGAGGATTTACTGAGCAGTTCTTC
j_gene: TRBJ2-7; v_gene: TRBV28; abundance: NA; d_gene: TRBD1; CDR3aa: CASSPTGAPYEQYF; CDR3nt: TGTGCCAGCAGTCCGACAGGGGCCCCCTACGAGCAGTACTTC
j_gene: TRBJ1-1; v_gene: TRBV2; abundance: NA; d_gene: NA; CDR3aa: CASRGSSGQNTEAFF; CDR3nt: TGTGCCAGCAGAGGATCGTCTGGACAGAACACTGAAGCTTTCTTT